This entry describes one T cell receptor beta chain. It has no known antigen specificity. Base qualities are not provided; no much larger clone lies one nucleotide away. Thawed unstimulated PBMCs were stained for CD3, CD4 and CD8 and FACS-sorted into CD3+CD4+ and CD3+CD8+ populations. Randomization to immunosuppression withdrawal applied to every one of the 8 studied subjects. The Qiagen DNeasy Blood and Tissue Kit was used to isolate genomic DNA. Frozen genomic DNA underwent high-throughput TCRbeta CDR3 sequencing by immunoSEQ, including PCR amplification, mapping, bias correction and internal controls. The paper's data handling went like this. Only productive rearrangements were retained, and each unique TCRbeta sequence was defined by its CDR3 nucleotide sequence together with its V and J gene. A sequence counted as donor-reactive only if the sequence showed at least 5-fold expansion in CFSE-low cells compared with unstimulated pre-transplant cells and had a frequency of at least 0.01%. Minimum frequency thresholds were set for each subject on the basis of the unstimulated sample with the lowest template count, so that a detection power of at least 90% was ensured. Jensen-Shannon divergence between the top 1000 TCRbeta sequences post-transplant and pre-transplant was used to measure repertoire turnover. Two-sided Fisher's exact tests were used to test for changes in the detection of donor-reactive sequences. TCRdb provides this immuneACCESS table in a form limited to in-frame rearrangements. Some clones are lacking; in checked studies, under half of them reflect an unresolved V gene, and why the rest are absent is not known. The D gene and trimming were derived from the DNA, and the V and J assignments and clone size from that table. Across this sample there are 50,000 or so clones, with 55% to 75% seen only once. The top ten hold about 10% of the sample.

CDR1 SGHVS and CDR2 FQNEAQ are derived from the germline V gene. V has 4 bases trimmed and J has 2 bases trimmed; junction bases matching no gene number 14. The CDR3 covers 19 residues, taking in both the cysteine and the phenylalanine. CDR3 DNA is the only sequence kept; it has 57 bases, read in frame from the first base. This record belongs to a study of T cell clones after liver transplantation (dated by TCRdb to about 2019). With regard to the full study: ITN030ST, the source of the samples, was a randomized trial that attempted immunosuppression withdrawal within 2 years of liver transplantation. After a pre-transplant mixed lymphocyte reaction, TCRbeta sequencing was used to pinpoint donor-reactive T cell clones, which were subsequently tracked in post-transplant blood. As an antigen-independent comparator for donor-reactive sequences, third party-reactive TCRbeta sequences were also identified from pre-transplant MLRs. Three of the eight recipients were HCV-positive; the others were transplanted for non-autoimmune, non-viral indications. The subjects received no induction therapy and were kept on standard immunosuppression until randomization at 12-24 months post-transplant. Tolerance was defined as complete immunosuppression withdrawal for at least one year with no rise in liver enzymes beyond twice the upper limit of normal. Blood samples were collected pre-transplant, pre-randomization before withdrawal, and post-randomization after either full withdrawal or failed withdrawal. The study cohort included 8 liver transplant recipients, of whom 3 were classified as tolerant and 5 as non-tolerant. Overall study results and their limits: Once repertoire turnover was taken into account, donor-reactive detection showed a significant reduction for CD4 in 7 of 8 subjects and for CD8 in 8 of 8. Donor-reactive sequences decreased more than third party-reactive sequences, which suggests partial antigen-specific deletion that was not related to withdrawal success. In two subjects, low numbers of available donor cells limited the measurable donor-reactive repertoire. Circulating donor-reactive CD4 TCRbeta sequences fell significantly post-transplant in most of the 8 subjects, irrespective of tolerance or HCV status. Because allograft tissue specimens were not available, migration of donor-reactive T cells into the graft, rather than deletion, may have occurred. The conclusions were considered preliminary, being limited by small, heterogeneous patient numbers and non-standardized post-transplant time points.

This chain is built from TRBV7-8 and TRBJ1-3; the central 10 bases match TRBD1. The source material was CD4+ T cells from blood, sampled roughly 56 months after liver transplant. This clonotype was obtained from a human patient who received a liver transplant. After a transplant, some T cells may be of graft donor origin. CDR3 sequence: CASSSNRDRGSYPGNTIYF. The bases read TGTGCCAGCAGCTCCAACCGGGACAGGGGCTCGTATCCTGGAAACACCATATATTTT.